This T cell receptor (beta chain) was recorded in a study of cytomegalovirus exposure and HLA in healthy donors. PCR primers comprised 60 Vbeta and 13 Jbeta primers. The assay was immunoSEQ multiplex PCR, and TCRdb's table has in-frame clones only and misses some. The sample gives more than 80,000 clones, about nine tenths of which show up once; roughly 9.2% is in the top ten. With 8 bases clipped from V and 3 bases from J, the junction kept 6 bases outside the gene matches. This CDR3 is built from 13 residues. Per the germline V gene, CDR1 is KGHSH and CDR2 is LQKENI. The source is a man aged 30 to 45 in good health and CMV-seropositive. The gene calls are TRBV18 and TRBJ1-1; 7 bases match TRBD1. The specimen was PBMCs. The CDR3 DNA reads TGTGCCAGCACAAGACAGGGAGACACTGAAGCTTTCTTT. The encoded protein is CASTRQGDTEAFF.